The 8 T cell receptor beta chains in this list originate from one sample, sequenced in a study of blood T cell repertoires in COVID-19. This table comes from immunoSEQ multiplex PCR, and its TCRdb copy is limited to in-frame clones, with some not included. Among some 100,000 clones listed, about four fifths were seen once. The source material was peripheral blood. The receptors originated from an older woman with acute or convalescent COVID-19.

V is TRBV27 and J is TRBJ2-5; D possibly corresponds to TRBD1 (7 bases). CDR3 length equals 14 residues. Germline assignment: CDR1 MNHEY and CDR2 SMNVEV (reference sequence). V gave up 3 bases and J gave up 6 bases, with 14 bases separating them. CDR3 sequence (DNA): TGTGCCAGCAGTTTGATAGGGGGCGGGAAGACCCAGTACTTC. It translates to CASSLIGGGKTQYF.

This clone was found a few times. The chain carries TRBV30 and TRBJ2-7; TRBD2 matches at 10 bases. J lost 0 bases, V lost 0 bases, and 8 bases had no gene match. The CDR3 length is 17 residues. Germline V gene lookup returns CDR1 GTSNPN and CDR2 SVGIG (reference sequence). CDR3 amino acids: CAWSVLAGKLLSYEQYF. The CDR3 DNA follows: TGTGCCTGGAGTGTACTAGCGGGGAAACTTCTCTCCTACGAGCAGTACTTC.

This CDR3 is CASSFGTFYTF. DNA for the CDR3: TGTGCCAGCAGTTTCGGGACTTTCTACACCTTC. This sequence joins TRBV28 and TRBJ1-2; possible D gene TRBD1, 5 bases. This CDR3 spans 11 amino acids. Per germline, CDR1 MDHEN and CDR2 SYDVKM. The V gene lost 3 bases and the J gene lost 10 bases, with 9 bases spanning the gap.

The CDR3 loop is CASRLDSNQPQHF. The CDR3 coding sequence is TGTGCCAGCAGACTAGATAGCAATCAGCCCCAGCATTTT. The J gene is TRBJ1-5, the V gene TRBV6-5; no definite D call. The CDR3 loop spans 13 amino acids. Per germline, CDR1 MNHEY and CDR2 SVGAGI. The V gene lost 6 bases and the J gene lost 0 bases, with 6 bases spanning the gap.

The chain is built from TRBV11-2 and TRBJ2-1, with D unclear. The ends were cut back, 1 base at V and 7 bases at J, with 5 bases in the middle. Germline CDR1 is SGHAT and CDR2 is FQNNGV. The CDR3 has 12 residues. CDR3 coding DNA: TGTGCCAGCAGCTTAGTTGAGAATGAGCAGTTCTTC. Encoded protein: CASSLVENEQFF.

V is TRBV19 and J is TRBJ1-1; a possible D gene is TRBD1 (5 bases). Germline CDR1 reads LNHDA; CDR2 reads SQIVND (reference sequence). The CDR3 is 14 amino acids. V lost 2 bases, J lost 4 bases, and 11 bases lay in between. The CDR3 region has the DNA TGTGCCAGTAGTATACAGGGAGGTGGCACTGAAGCTTTCTTT. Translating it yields CASSIQGGGTEAFF. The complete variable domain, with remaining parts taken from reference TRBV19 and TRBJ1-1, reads DGGITQSPKYLFRKEGQNVTLSCEQNLNHDAMYWYRQDPGQGLRLIYYSQIVNDFQKGDIAEGYSVSREKKESFPLTVTSAQKNPTAFYLCASSIQGGGTEAFFGQGTRLTVV.

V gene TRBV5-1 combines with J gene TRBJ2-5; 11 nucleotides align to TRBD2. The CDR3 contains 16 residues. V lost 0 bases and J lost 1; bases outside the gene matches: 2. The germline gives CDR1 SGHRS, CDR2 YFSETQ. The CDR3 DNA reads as TGCGCCAGCAGCTTGGCTCTAGCGGGGGGCCAAGAGACCCAGTACTTC. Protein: CASSLALAGGQETQYF.

The CDR3 loop reads CASSRGTGAAYAYEQYF. DNA for the CDR3: TGTGCCAGCAGCCGAGGGACAGGGGCCGCATATGCCTACGAGCAGTACTTC. The chain carries TRBV5-4 and TRBJ2-7; 10 bases line up with TRBD1. This CDR3 spans 17 amino acids. The V and J ends lost 4 bases and 2 bases, in that order; junction bases with no gene match: 12. In germline, CDR1 is SGHNT, CDR2 YYREEE (reference sequence). The complete variable domain, with remaining parts taken from reference TRBV5-4 and TRBJ2-7, reads ETGVTQSPTHLIKTRGQQVTLRCSSQSGHNTVSWYQQALGQGPQFIFQYYREEENGRGNFPPRFSGLQFPNYSSELNVNALELDDSALYLCASSRGTGAAYAYEQYFGPGTRLTVT.